Following are 21 T cell receptor beta chains from one sample sequenced in a study of blood T cell repertoires in COVID-19. TCRdb keeps only in-frame clones here, not all; method: immunoSEQ multiplex PCR. Here the sample spans over 60,000 clones, more than 75% being singletons. Sequenced material: peripheral blood. These receptors were taken from an elderly woman with acute or convalescent COVID-19.

V gene TRBV9 combines with J gene TRBJ2-5; 11 bases agree with TRBD2. This CDR3 is 16 amino acids long. The V segment lost 0 bases and the J segment 4 bases; nucleotides outside the gene matches: 5. From germline, CDR1 is SGDLS and CDR2 YYNGEE. CDR3 amino acids: CASSVGLAGRGETQYF. The CDR3 DNA follows: TGTGCCAGCAGCGTAGGACTAGCGGGAAGGGGAGAGACCCAGTACTTC.

The CDR3 DNA is TGTGCCAGCAGCTCCCAACAGGGGCCAAAAGAGACCCAGTACTTC. The encoded protein is CASSSQQGPKETQYF. The chain uses TRBV5-4 and TRBJ2-5, with 7 bases identical to TRBD1. The J segment lost 3 bases and the V segment lost 3 bases, leaving 8 bases of the junction unmatched. CDR3 length: 15 residues. Germline assignment: CDR1 SGHNT and CDR2 YYREEE (reference sequence).

The chain uses TRBV30 and TRBJ1-4; 12 positions agree with TRBD1. The CDR3 runs 15 residues. The J segment lost 10 bases and the V segment lost 3 bases, leaving 9 bases of the junction unmatched. Germline-derived CDR1 and CDR2 are GTSNPN and SVGIG (reference sequence). CDR3 region: CAWSLPGTGGGKLFF. In DNA form, the CDR3 reads TGTGCCTGGAGCTTACCCGGGACAGGGGGCGGAAAACTGTTTTTT.

This clone was recorded once. V and J are TRBV7-9 and TRBJ1-3, with D perhaps matching TRBD1 (5 bases). Trimming cost V 5 bases and J 2 bases, with 22 bases left between them. Germline lookup yields CDR1 SEHNR and CDR2 FQNEAQ (reference sequence). The CDR3 consists of 18 residues. CDR3 sequence: CASSSTWRGAGAGNTIYF. As DNA, the CDR3 is TGTGCCAGCAGCAGCACTTGGAGGGGCGCGGGAGCTGGAAACACCATATATTTT.

This clone was seen only a few times. The gene calls are TRBV7-6 and TRBJ2-7, with a weak D call TRBD1 (6 bases). The V gene's germline CDR1 is SGHVS and CDR2 FNYEAQ. V dropped 4 bases and J dropped 3 bases, with 13 bases sitting between them. This CDR3 is 14 amino acids long. The chain's CDR3 is CASSSTGNFYEQYF. Written as DNA, the CDR3 is TGTGCCAGCAGCTCGACAGGAAATTTCTACGAGCAGTACTTC. Complete variable domain (other parts from reference TRBV7-6 and TRBJ2-7): GAGVSQSPRYKVTKRGQDVALRCDPISGHVSLYWYRQALGQGPEFLTYFNYEAQQDKSGLPNDRFSAERPEGSISTLTIQRTEQRDSAMYRCASSSTGNFYEQYFGPGTRLTVT.

This chain connects TRBV4-1 to TRBJ2-7; the match to TRBD1 covers 7 bases. CDR3 length equals 13 residues. J was trimmed by 2 bases and V by 3 bases; bases with no gene match: 1. CDR1 is MGHRA, CDR2 YSYEKL, per germline. CDR3 coding DNA: TGCGCCAGCAGCCACGGACAGGCCTACGAGCAGTACTTC. It translates to CASSHGQAYEQYF.

The sample holds one count of this clone. This chain uses TRBV6-5 with TRBJ2-1; 8 bases align to TRBD1. The CDR3 consists of 12 residues. With V trimmed by 5 bases and J by 14 bases, 8 bases remained unmatched. Looked up from germline, CDR1 is MNHEY and CDR2 is SVGAGI. CDR3 protein: CASSRDTGGKFF. In DNA, the CDR3 is TGTGCCAGCAGTCGAGATACAGGGGGAAAGTTCTTC.

The chain employs TRBV6-1 and TRBJ1-5, with TRBD1 matching over 7 bases. Trimming cost V 4 bases and J 2 bases; bases outside gene matches: 11. CDR3 size: 17 residues. The germline CDR1 and CDR2 sequences are MNHNS and SASEGT. In DNA form, the CDR3 reads TGTGCCAGCAGTGGACCGATTAGACAGGGCGGCAATCAGCCCCAGCATTTT. Amino acid sequence: CASSGPIRQGGNQPQHF.

CDR3 coding DNA: TGTGCCAGCAGCCCACCGGGGGGCACTGAAGCTTTCTTT. This encodes CASSPPGGTEAFF. The rearrangement links TRBV5-4 to TRBJ1-1; the D gene is possibly TRBD1 (5 bases). Germline loops: CDR1 SGHNT, CDR2 YYREEE (reference sequence). The V end lost 4 bases, the J end lost 4 bases, and 11 bases lay between the germline ends. The CDR3 runs 13 residues.

The rearrangement uses TRBV6-2 or TRBV6-3 and TRBJ2-7; D possibly corresponds to TRBD1 (6 bases). Trimming stripped 2 bases from V and 0 bases from J, with 8 bases between. Germline V gives CDR1 MNHEY, CDR2 SVGEGT. The CDR3 is 14 amino acids. This CDR3 is CASSYVGGSYEQYF. CDR3 nucleotide sequence: TGTGCCAGCAGTTACGTAGGGGGCTCCTACGAGCAGTACTTC.

The rearrangement joins TRBV6-6 to TRBJ1-1, with D unresolved. Between the trimmed V and J ends, which lost 6 bases and 3 bases, there was a span of 8 bases. The CDR3 is made up of 12 amino acids. In germline, CDR1 is MNHNY, CDR2 SVGAGI (reference sequence). This CDR3 reads CASSHTDTEAFF. The DNA for the CDR3 is TGTGCCAGCAGCCACACAGACACTGAAGCTTTCTTT.

This clone has a handful of counts. This chain uses TRBV11-2 with TRBJ2-3; 10 bases are shared with TRBD2. CDR3 size: 17 residues. The trim removed 1 base at V and 1 base at J, leaving 5 bases unmatched. Per the germline V gene, CDR1 is SGHAT and CDR2 is FQNNGV. The CDR3 loop is CASSLGSLAGGTDTQYF. The CDR3 DNA is TGTGCCAGCAGCTTAGGCTCCCTAGCGGGAGGCACAGATACGCAGTATTTT.

J is TRBJ1-4 and V is TRBV5-1; unclear D gene. From germline, CDR1 is SGHRS and CDR2 YFSETQ. The V gene lost 0 bases and the J gene lost 8 bases, with 20 bases spanning the gap. The CDR3 covers 17 residues. The CDR3 loop reads CASSLAGGSGRNEKLFF. The CDR3 DNA reads TGCGCCAGCAGCTTGGCCGGAGGGTCGGGAAGGAACGAAAAACTGTTTTTT. Based on the CDR3 plus reference TRBV5-1 and TRBJ1-4, the full variable domain is KAGVTQTPRYLIKTRGQQVTLSCSPISGHRSVSWYQQTPGQGLQFLFEYFSETQRNKGNFPGRFSGRQFSNSRSEMNVSTLELGDSALYLCASSLAGGSGRNEKLFFGSGTQLSVL.

This chain uses TRBV9 with TRBJ1-1; 9 bases line up with TRBD1. With 3 bases clipped from V and 5 bases from J, the junction kept 2 bases outside the gene matches. The CDR3 contains 13 residues. Per germline, CDR1 SGDLS and CDR2 YYNGEE. CDR3: CASSGTGVTEAFF. In DNA, the CDR3 is TGTGCCAGCAGCGGGACAGGGGTTACTGAAGCTTTCTTT.

J is TRBJ2-2 and V is TRBV2; D not resolved. Deletions cut 5 bases from V and 2 bases from J, with 9 bases between. The germline V gene encodes CDR1 SNHLY and CDR2 FYNNEI. This CDR3 comprises 14 residues. The CDR3 reads CASSIEANTGELFF. CDR3 DNA sequence: TGTGCCAGCAGTATTGAAGCCAACACCGGGGAGCTGTTTTTT.

The DNA of the CDR3 is TGTGCCAGCAGTGAAGGGGAGGGGCCGCTGAACACTGAAGCTTTCTTT. Translation: CASSEGEGPLNTEAFF. The chain employs TRBV6-1 and TRBJ1-1, with D tentatively TRBD1 (5 bases). Trimming pared 1 base from V and 0 bases from J, leaving 12 bases between. Germline V gene data show CDR1 as MNHNS and CDR2 as SASEGT. The CDR3 has 16 residues.

The sample holds a few counts of this clone. This chain uses TRBV5-6 with TRBJ2-3; D is perhaps TRBD2 (6 bases). The germline CDR1 and CDR2 sequences are SGHDT and YYEEEE. The CDR3 consists of 17 residues. With 5 bases removed from V and 0 bases from J, the gap between germline ends came to 19 bases. This CDR3 is CASRRGGTPTSTDTQYF. In nucleotides, the CDR3 is TGTGCCAGCAGACGAGGAGGGACCCCCACTAGCACAGATACGCAGTATTTT.

This chain uses TRBV4-1 with TRBJ1-2; no reliable D call. CDR3 length: 13 residues. Deletions cut 2 bases from V and 1 base from J, with 5 bases between. CDR1 and CDR2 (germline): MGHRA, YSYEKL. The CDR3 DNA is TGCGCCAGCAGCCAAAATCTTAACTATGGCTACACCTTC. This encodes CASSQNLNYGYTF.

The V and J genes are TRBV25-1 and TRBJ2-5; weak D call: TRBD1 (6 bases). V was trimmed by 7 bases and J by 4 bases, leaving 16 bases between them. This CDR3 has 14 residues. Germline V gene lookup returns CDR1 MGHDK and CDR2 SYGVNS. The CDR3 here is CASTRGGSAETQYF. The CDR3 region has the DNA TGTGCCAGCACCAGAGGGGGATCGGCAGAGACCCAGTACTTC.

V usage is TRBV18 and J usage is TRBJ1-4; 7 bases align to TRBD1. J was trimmed by 6 bases and V by 4 bases; bases with no gene match: 8. From germline, CDR1 is KGHSH and CDR2 LQKENI. This CDR3 is built from 15 residues. CDR3 bases: TGTGCCAGCTCACGATTGAGGGGGCGCGATGAAAAACTGTTTTTT. It encodes CASSRLRGRDEKLFF.

The rearrangement links TRBV5-1 to TRBJ2-6, with a possible D match to TRBD1 (6 bases). The CDR3 is 15 amino acids. CDR1 is SGHRS, CDR2 YFSETQ, per germline. Trimming removed 2 bases from V and 4 bases from J, with 10 bases in between. CDR3 loop: CASSFTGSGANVLTF. CDR3 sequence (DNA): TGCGCCAGCAGCTTTACAGGGTCCGGGGCCAACGTCCTGACTTTC.